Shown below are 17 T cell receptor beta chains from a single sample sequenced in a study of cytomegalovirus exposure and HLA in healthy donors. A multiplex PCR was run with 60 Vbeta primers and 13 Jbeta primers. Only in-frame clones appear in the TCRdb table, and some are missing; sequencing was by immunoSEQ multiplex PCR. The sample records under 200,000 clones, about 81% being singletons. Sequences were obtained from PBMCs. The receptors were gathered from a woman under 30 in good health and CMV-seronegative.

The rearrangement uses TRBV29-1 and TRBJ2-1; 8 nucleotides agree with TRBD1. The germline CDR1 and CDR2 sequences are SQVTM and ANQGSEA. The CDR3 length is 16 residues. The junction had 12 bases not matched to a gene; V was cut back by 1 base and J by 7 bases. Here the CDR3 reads CSVEGLGQGVRNEQFF. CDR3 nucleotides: TGCAGCGTTGAAGGTCTTGGACAGGGCGTTCGGAATGAGCAGTTCTTC.

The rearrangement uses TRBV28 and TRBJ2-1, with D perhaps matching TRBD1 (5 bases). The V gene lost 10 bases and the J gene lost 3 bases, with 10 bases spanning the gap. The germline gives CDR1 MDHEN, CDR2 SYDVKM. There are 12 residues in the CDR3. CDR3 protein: CATSQGYNEQFF. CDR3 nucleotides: TGTGCCACTTCTCAGGGCTACAATGAGCAGTTCTTC.

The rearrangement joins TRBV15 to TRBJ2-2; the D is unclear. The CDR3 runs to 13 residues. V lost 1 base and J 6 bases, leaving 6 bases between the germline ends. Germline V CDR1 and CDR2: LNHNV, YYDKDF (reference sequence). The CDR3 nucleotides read TGTGCCACCAGCAGAGGCGGTTCCGGGGAGCTGTTTTTT. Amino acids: CATSRGGSGELFF.

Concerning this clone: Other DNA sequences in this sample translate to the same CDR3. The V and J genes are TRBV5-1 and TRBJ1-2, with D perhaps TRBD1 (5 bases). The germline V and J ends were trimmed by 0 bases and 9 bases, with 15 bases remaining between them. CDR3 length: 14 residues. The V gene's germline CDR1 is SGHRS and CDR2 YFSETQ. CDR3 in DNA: TGCGCCAGCAGCTTGGGGGGCAGGGAAACGAGCTACACCTTC. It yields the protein CASSLGGRETSYTF.

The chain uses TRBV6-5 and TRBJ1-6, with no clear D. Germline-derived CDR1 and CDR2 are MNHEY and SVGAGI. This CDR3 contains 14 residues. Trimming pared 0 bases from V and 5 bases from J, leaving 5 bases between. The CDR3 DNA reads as TGTGCCAGCAGTTACTCGAGCGATAATTCACCCCTCCACTTT. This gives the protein CASSYSSDNSPLHF.

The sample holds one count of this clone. The CDR3 loop is CASSVEPRGTDTQYF. CDR3 sequence (DNA): TGTGCCAGCAGCGTAGAGCCTAGAGGCACAGATACGCAGTATTTT. This chain connects TRBV9 to TRBJ2-3; D is ambiguous. Trimming took 0 bases from V and 1 from J, leaving 9 bases between them. CDR1 SGDLS and CDR2 YYNGEE come from the germline V gene. The CDR3 extends over 15 amino acids.

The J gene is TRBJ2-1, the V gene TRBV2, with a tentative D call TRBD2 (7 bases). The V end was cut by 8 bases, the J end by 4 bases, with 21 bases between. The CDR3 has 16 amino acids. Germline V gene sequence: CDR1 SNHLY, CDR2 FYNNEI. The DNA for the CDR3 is TGTGCCAGCCCACAGAGGGGGGGTTATCATTACAATGAGCAGTTCTTC. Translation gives CASPQRGGYHYNEQFF.

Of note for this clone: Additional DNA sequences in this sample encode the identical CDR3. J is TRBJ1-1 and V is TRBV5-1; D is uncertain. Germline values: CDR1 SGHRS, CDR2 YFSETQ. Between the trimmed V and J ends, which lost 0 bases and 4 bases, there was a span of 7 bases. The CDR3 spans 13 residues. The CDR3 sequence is CASSLATATEAFF. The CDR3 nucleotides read TGCGCCAGCAGCTTGGCAACAGCCACTGAAGCTTTCTTT.

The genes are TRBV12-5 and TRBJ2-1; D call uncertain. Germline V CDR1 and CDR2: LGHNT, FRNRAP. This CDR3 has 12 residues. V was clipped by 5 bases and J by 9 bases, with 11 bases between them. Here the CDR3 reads CASGLQFTEQFF. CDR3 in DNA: TGTGCTAGTGGTCTCCAGTTTACTGAGCAGTTCTTC.

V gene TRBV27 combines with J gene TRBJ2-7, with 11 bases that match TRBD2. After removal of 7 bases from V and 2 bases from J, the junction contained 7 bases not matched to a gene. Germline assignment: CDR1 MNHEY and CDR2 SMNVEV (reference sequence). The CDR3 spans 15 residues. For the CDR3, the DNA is TGTGCCAGCACCCCTAGCGGGAGGTTTCCCTACGAGCAGTACTTC. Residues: CASTPSGRFPYEQYF.

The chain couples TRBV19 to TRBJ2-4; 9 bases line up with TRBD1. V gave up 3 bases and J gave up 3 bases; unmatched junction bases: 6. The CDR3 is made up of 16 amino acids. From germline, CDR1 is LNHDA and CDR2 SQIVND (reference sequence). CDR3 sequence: CASSITGGRVKNIQYF. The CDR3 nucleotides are TGTGCCAGTAGTATCACAGGGGGCAGGGTCAAAAACATTCAGTACTTC.

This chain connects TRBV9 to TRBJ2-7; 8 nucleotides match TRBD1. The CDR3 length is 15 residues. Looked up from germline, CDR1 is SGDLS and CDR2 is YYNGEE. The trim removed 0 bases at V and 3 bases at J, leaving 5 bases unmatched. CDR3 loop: CASSVAGQGYYEQYF. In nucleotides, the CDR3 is TGTGCCAGCAGCGTAGCAGGACAGGGTTACTACGAGCAGTACTTC.

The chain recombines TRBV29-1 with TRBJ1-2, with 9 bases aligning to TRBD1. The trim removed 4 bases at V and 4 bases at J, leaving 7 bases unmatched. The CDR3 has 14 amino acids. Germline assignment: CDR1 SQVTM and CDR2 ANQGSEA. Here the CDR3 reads CSVGGTGRVYGYTF. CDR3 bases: TGCAGCGTTGGGGGGACAGGGCGAGTCTATGGCTACACCTTC.

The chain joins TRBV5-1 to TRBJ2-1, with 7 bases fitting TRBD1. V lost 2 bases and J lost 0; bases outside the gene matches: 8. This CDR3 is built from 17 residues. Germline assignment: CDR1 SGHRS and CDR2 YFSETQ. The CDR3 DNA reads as TGCGCCAGCAGCTTTCTCCGACAGGGCGGCTCCTACAATGAGCAGTTCTTC. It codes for CASSFLRQGGSYNEQFF.

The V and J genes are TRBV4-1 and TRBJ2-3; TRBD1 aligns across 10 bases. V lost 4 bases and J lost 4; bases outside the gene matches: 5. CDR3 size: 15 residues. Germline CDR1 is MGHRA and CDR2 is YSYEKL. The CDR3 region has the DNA TGCGCCAGCAGCCCCCGGACAGGGGGGTCAGATACGCAGTATTTT. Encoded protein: CASSPRTGGSDTQYF.

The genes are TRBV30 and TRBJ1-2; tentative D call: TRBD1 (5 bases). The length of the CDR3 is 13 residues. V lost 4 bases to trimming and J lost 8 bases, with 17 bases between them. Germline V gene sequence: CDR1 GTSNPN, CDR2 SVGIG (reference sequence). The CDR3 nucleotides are TGTGCCTGGACGCGGTTTGGGGCGGAAGGCTACACCTTC. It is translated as CAWTRFGAEGYTF.

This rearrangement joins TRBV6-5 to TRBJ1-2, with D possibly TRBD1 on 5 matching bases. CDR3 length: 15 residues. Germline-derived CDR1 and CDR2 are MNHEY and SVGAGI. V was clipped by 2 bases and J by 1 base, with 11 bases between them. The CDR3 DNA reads TGTGCCAGCAGTTACGCTCAGGGTTTTAACTATGGCTACACCTTC. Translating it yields CASSYAQGFNYGYTF.